The source of this T cell receptor beta chain is a study of T cells after posttransplantation cyclophosphamide. General study findings and limits: After PTCy, TRB diversity resembled that of CNI/methotrexate controls. TRB overlap between skin or GI tissue T cells and blood was limited.

Per the germline V gene, CDR1 is MDHEN and CDR2 is SYDVKM. The CDR3 runs 13 residues. V was shortened by 6 bases and J by 7 bases, with 15 bases between the two germline ends. This clone showed up just a few times. As yet, its antigen is unknown. Clones were read by immunoSEQ multiplex PCR, and TCRdb kept only the in-frame ones, dropping some. Of around 9,200 clones in the sample, nearly 90% are singletons; the top ten hold less than 2%. The TCR originated in a woman aged 55-75 years in good health, CMV-negative, and a related stem cell transplant donor. V is TRBV28 and J is TRBJ2-5, with D uncertain. The sequenced sample consisted of memory CD4+ T cells sorted from PBMCs. The CDR3 loop is CASSRFQVGTQYF. The CDR3 coding sequence is TGTGCCAGCAGCCGATTTCAGGTCGGGACCCAGTACTTC. The full variable domain, rest sourced from reference TRBV28 and TRBJ2-5, is DVKVTQSSRYLVKRTGEKVFLECVQDMDHENMFWYRQDPGLGLRLIYFSYDVKMKEKGDIPEGYSVSREKKERFSLILESASTNQTSMYLCASSRFQVGTQYFGPGTRLLVL.